This T cell receptor (beta chain) originates from a study of cytomegalovirus exposure and HLA in healthy donors. General observations from the study: Cytomegalovirus-associated status was assigned to 164 TCR beta chains. Earlier analysis yielded a pattern in which most TCR beta V segments were productive about 87% or about 30% of the time.

The CDR3 totals 17 residues. V was shortened by 4 bases and J by 2 bases, with 18 bases between the two germline ends. Germline-derived CDR1 and CDR2 are SGHTA and FQGNSA. PCR primers comprised 60 Vbeta and 13 Jbeta primers. Libraries were prepared by immunoSEQ multiplex PCR; TCRdb keeps only in-frame clonotypes and omits some of them. Its listing shows about 160,000 clones. A note on this clone: Its antigen is not known.

The gene calls are TRBV7-2 and TRBJ1-5, with a possible D match to TRBD1 (5 bases). Specimen: PBMCs. The sequence came from a woman in her fifties or sixties in good health and CMV-seronegative. The CDR3 region has the DNA TGTGCCAGCAGCTCCCCCCCGGGGGGAAGGGGCAATCAGCCCCAGCATTTT. It translates to CASSSPPGGRGNQPQHF.